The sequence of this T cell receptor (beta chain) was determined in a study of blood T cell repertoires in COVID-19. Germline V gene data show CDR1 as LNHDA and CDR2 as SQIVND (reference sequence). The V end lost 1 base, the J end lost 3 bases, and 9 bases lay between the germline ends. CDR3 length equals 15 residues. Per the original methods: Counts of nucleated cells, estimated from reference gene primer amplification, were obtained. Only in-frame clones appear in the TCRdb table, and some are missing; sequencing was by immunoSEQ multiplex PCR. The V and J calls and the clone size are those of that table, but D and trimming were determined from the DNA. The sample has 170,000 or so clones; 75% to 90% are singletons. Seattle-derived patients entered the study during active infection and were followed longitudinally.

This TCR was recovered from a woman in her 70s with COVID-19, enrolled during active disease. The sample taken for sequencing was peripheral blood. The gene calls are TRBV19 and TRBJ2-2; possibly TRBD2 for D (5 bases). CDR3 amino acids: CASSIGRTDTGELFF. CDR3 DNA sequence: TGTGCCAGTAGTATAGGGAGGACTGACACCGGGGAGCTGTTTTTT. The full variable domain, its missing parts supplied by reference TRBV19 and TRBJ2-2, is DGGITQSPKYLFRKEGQNVTLSCEQNLNHDAMYWYRQDPGQGLRLIYYSQIVNDFQKGDIAEGYSVSREKKESFPLTVTSAQKNPTAFYLCASSIGRTDTGELFFGEGSRLTVL.